Below, 23 T cell receptor beta chains from the same sample are listed, as sequenced in a study of CD8 T cells in Susac syndrome. RNA, at about 0.45 to 1 ug, was reverse transcribed with random hexamers. From the immunoSEQ multiplex PCR reads, TCRdb called clonotypes with MiXCR, one entry per CDR3 protein. This table has 240,000 or so distinct CDR3 sequences, about 95% appearing once. The sample consisted of CD4+ T cells from PBMCs. All receptors come from a human donor with Susac syndrome.

This clonotype was seen once. V is TRBV15 and J is TRBJ2-5; D is unresolved. Trimming pared 0 bases from V and 1 base from J, leaving 6 bases between. Germline loops: CDR1 LNHNV, CDR2 YYDKDF (reference sequence). CDR3 length: 14 residues. CDR3 nucleotide sequence: TGTGCCACCAGCAGAGATACTTTCCAAGAGACCCAGTACTTC. It encodes CATSRDTFQETQYF. Combining the CDR3 with reference TRBV15 and TRBJ2-5 gives the whole variable domain DAMVIQNPRYQVTQFGKPVTLSCSQTLNHNVMYWYQQKSSQAPKLLFHYYDKDFNNEADTPDNFQSRRPNTSFCFLDIRSPGLGDTAMYLCATSRDTFQETQYFGPGTRLLVL.

This clonotype was seen once. V gene TRBV5-1 combines with J gene TRBJ2-7, with 7 bases aligning to TRBD1. V trimming: 7 bases; J trimming: 3 bases; junction bases outside the gene matches: 19. Germline V gene data show CDR1 as SGHRS and CDR2 as YFSETQ. There are 17 residues in the CDR3. CDR3 DNA sequence: TGCGCCAGCGGTTTTTCAGGGGGATCCGGCGGATACTACGAGCAGTACTTC. Translated: CASGFSGGSGGYYEQYF.

The rearrangement links TRBV24-1 to TRBJ2-7; 12 bases map to TRBD2. Germline CDR1 KGHDR, CDR2 SFDVKD. V lost 7 bases to trimming and J lost 1 base; unmatched junction nucleotides: 4. This CDR3 contains 15 residues. The chain's CDR3 is CATSKGTSGSYEQYF. The CDR3 DNA follows: TGTGCCACCAGCAAAGGGACTAGCGGGTCCTACGAGCAGTACTTC.

The chain combines TRBV11-2 with TRBJ1-1, with D uncertain. Germline V gene data show CDR1 as SGHAT and CDR2 as FQNNGV. The CDR3 sequence is 15 residues long. V lost 2 bases and J 1 base, leaving 11 bases between the germline ends. The CDR3 DNA reads TGTGCCAGCAGCTTATTGGGCAGTACGAACACTGAAGCTTTCTTT. Encoded protein: CASSLLGSTNTEAFF.

The chain couples TRBV2 to TRBJ1-2; D gene unclear. The CDR3 spans 13 residues. V was clipped by 5 bases and J by 0 bases, with 7 bases between them. Germline V gene data show CDR1 as SNHLY and CDR2 as FYNNEI. DNA for the CDR3: TGTGCCAGCAGTAACAGACCTAACTATGGCTACACCTTC. Its translation: CASSNRPNYGYTF.

The V call is TRBV19, the J call TRBJ2-7, with a weak D call TRBD1 (6 bases). The V gene's germline CDR1 is LNHDA and CDR2 SQIVND (reference sequence). The V end lost 8 bases, the J end lost 2 bases, and 13 bases lay between the germline ends. The CDR3 runs 13 residues. CDR3 nucleotide sequence: TGTGCCAGTTTGTCGGGACAAACCTACGAGCAGTACTTC. Residues: CASLSGQTYEQYF.

The CDR3 loop is CSAQGTARTEAFF. In DNA form, the CDR3 reads TGCAGTGCCCAAGGCACCGCCCGCACTGAAGCTTTCTTT. The genes are TRBV20-1 and TRBJ1-1; no reliable D call. V gave up 6 bases and J gave up 4 bases, with 15 bases separating them. CDR3 length: 13 amino acids. CDR1 is DFQATT and CDR2 is SNEGSKA in the germline V gene (reference sequence).

The rearrangement links TRBV25-1 to TRBJ2-5; D possibly corresponds to TRBD2 (6 bases). Per the germline V gene, CDR1 is MGHDK and CDR2 is SYGVNS. Between the trimmed V and J ends, which lost 6 bases and 4 bases, there was a span of 21 bases. The CDR3 is 16 residues long. CDR3 amino acids: CASSSTSLGGGETQYF. CDR3 nucleotide sequence: TGTGCCAGCAGCTCCACCTCTTTGGGGGGAGGAGAGACCCAGTACTTC.

This clonotype came up once. V usage is TRBV5-4 and J usage is TRBJ2-5; possibly TRBD2 for D (6 bases). The CDR3 sequence is 16 residues long. Per the germline V gene, CDR1 is SGHNT and CDR2 is YYREEE (reference sequence). Between the trimmed V and J ends, which lost 4 bases and 4 bases, there was a span of 20 bases. The CDR3 nucleotides read TGTGCCAGCAGCCCCCGGCCCGTCGGGAGAAGAGAGACCCAGTACTTC. It specifies CASSPRPVGRRETQYF.

This chain joins TRBV30 and TRBJ2-3; 9 bases are a match to TRBD2. Trimming cost V 7 bases and J 5 bases; bases outside gene matches: 10. Germline-derived CDR1 and CDR2 are GTSNPN and SVGIG (reference sequence). There are 14 residues in the CDR3. The CDR3 DNA is TGTGCCTCCCGTTATAGCGGGAGTGGAGATACGCAGTATTTT. It encodes CASRYSGSGDTQYF.

The gene calls are TRBV4-1 and TRBJ1-3; TRBD1 aligns across 7 bases. This CDR3 comprises 18 residues. Germline lookup yields CDR1 MGHRA and CDR2 YSYEKL. With V trimmed by 0 bases and J by 0 bases, 8 bases remained unmatched. As DNA, the CDR3 is TGCGCCAGCAGCCAAGATATCACAGGGGCGCACTCTGGAAACACCATATATTTT. It codes for CASSQDITGAHSGNTIYF.

This rearrangement joins TRBV18 to TRBJ1-4; D remains unclear. Germline V gives CDR1 KGHSH, CDR2 LQKENI. Between the trimmed V and J ends, which lost 1 base and 8 bases, there was a span of 5 bases. CDR3 length: 12 residues. The CDR3, as DNA: TGTGCCAGCTCACCACGGGAGGAAAAACTGTTTTTT. Protein sequence: CASSPREEKLFF.

V is TRBV5-1 and J is TRBJ2-6; the match to TRBD2 covers 14 bases. CDR3 length equals 19 residues. CDR1 SGHRS and CDR2 YFSETQ come from the germline V gene. The V and J ends lost 4 bases and 2 bases, in that order; junction bases with no gene match: 8. CDR3 region: CASSAGLAGESTGANVLTF. The CDR3 DNA follows: TGCGCCAGCAGCGCGGGACTAGCGGGAGAATCAACTGGGGCCAACGTCCTGACTTTC.

The chain uses TRBV20-1 and TRBJ2-1, with 7 bases matching TRBD2. V dropped 5 bases and J dropped 10; count of bases not matched to a gene: 14. This CDR3 comprises 14 residues. The germline CDR1 and CDR2 sequences are DFQATT and SNEGSKA (reference sequence). CDR3 coding DNA: TGCAGTGCTTATGGGAGGGGAGGGGCCGACGAGCAGTTCTTC. Residues: CSAYGRGGADEQFF.

The V call is TRBV19, the J call TRBJ1-5; 8 nucleotides agree with TRBD1. Germline CDR1 reads LNHDA; CDR2 reads SQIVND (reference sequence). CDR3 length equals 14 residues. V trimming: 4 bases; J trimming: 5 bases; junction bases outside the gene matches: 4. The CDR3 loop is CASSTPGQDQPQHF. CDR3 in DNA: TGTGCCAGTAGTACACCGGGACAGGATCAGCCCCAGCATTTT.

The chain is built from TRBV29-1 and TRBJ2-4, with D maybe TRBD1 (5 bases). The CDR3 extends over 14 amino acids. Deletions cut 4 bases from V and 0 bases from J, with 10 bases between. CDR1 is SQVTM and CDR2 is ANQGSEA in the germline V gene. This CDR3 reads CSVVPTVAKNIQYF. DNA for the CDR3: TGCAGCGTTGTCCCGACAGTAGCCAAAAACATTCAGTACTTC.

This chain uses TRBV3-1 with TRBJ1-4, with 9 nucleotides matching TRBD1. CDR3 length: 15 amino acids. Trimming at V came to 4 bases and at J to 6 bases, leaving 6 bases not matched to a gene. Looked up from germline, CDR1 is LGHDT and CDR2 is YNNKEL (reference sequence). CDR3 sequence: CASSPLTGGDEKLFF. CDR3 DNA: TGTGCCAGCAGCCCGTTGACAGGGGGTGATGAAAAACTGTTTTTT.

The chain couples TRBV6-5 to TRBJ2-3, with 14 positions matching TRBD2. V shed 6 bases, J shed 4 bases, and the junction held 3 bases outside the gene matches. Germline CDR1 is MNHEY and CDR2 is SVGAGI. There are 15 residues in the CDR3. The CDR3, as DNA: TGTGCCAGCAGGCGACTAGCGGGAGGGTCAGATACGCAGTATTTT. Translation: CASRRLAGGSDTQYF.

Remarks on this clonotype: The junction does not match germline at one end; this may be a read error. J is TRBJ2-5 and V is TRBV7-7, with unresolved D. Germline CDR1 is SSHAT and CDR2 is FNYEAQ (reference sequence). The CDR3 length is 13 residues. The CDR3 loop is CASSSAVQETQYF. CDR3 sequence (DNA): TGTGCTAGCAGCTCAGCTGTTCAAGAGACCCAGTACTTC.

The V call is TRBV20-1, the J call TRBJ1-1, with D possibly being TRBD1 (6 bases). The CDR3 consists of 15 residues. Germline lookup yields CDR1 DFQATT and CDR2 SNEGSKA (reference sequence). V dropped 1 base and J dropped 0 bases, with 12 bases sitting between them. For the CDR3, the DNA is TGCAGTGCTAGAGCGACAGGACCAGTGAACACTGAAGCTTTCTTT. Translation: CSARATGPVNTEAFF.

The V and J genes are TRBV30 and TRBJ2-7; a weak D match, TRBD1 (5 bases). CDR1 is GTSNPN and CDR2 is SVGIG in the germline V gene (reference sequence). V lost 3 bases and J lost 2, with 14 bases in between. This CDR3 has 14 residues. The CDR3 sequence is CAWRGTGPPYEQYF. In nucleotides, the CDR3 is TGTGCCTGGAGAGGTACAGGCCCCCCCTACGAGCAGTACTTC.

The gene calls are TRBV27 and TRBJ1-4, with unresolved D. This CDR3 contains 15 residues. The V end was cut by 4 bases, the J end by 0 bases, with 9 bases between. The germline V gene encodes CDR1 MNHEY and CDR2 SMNVEV (reference sequence). CDR3 residues: CASSSRSATNEKLFF. CDR3 in DNA: TGTGCCAGCAGTTCAAGGAGTGCAACTAATGAAAAACTGTTTTTT.

The rearrangement uses TRBV14 and TRBJ1-2, with 9 nucleotides matching TRBD1. Germline lookup yields CDR1 SGHDN and CDR2 FVKESK. The CDR3 spans 15 residues. The V segment lost 3 bases and the J segment 3 bases; nucleotides outside the gene matches: 5. The CDR3 DNA reads TGTGCCAGCAGCCATGGGACAGGGTCGTACTATGGCTACACCTTC. This codes for CASSHGTGSYYGYTF.